This TCR beta chain was sequenced in a study of blood T cells in healthy people across ages. Study summary: There was about one barcoded beta molecule captured by template switching per two T cells. Regarding the study as a whole: PBMCs that were unsorted prevented a conclusive naive versus antigen-experienced comparison.

Individuals who donated were healthy Caucasians from Russia aged 6 to 90. Details on this clonotype: As yet, its antigen is unknown.

Then a second PCR, running roughly 7 to 11 cycles, was carried out with a sample-barcoded 5' primer and a J-beta primer mix. TCRdb reanalysed the 5' RACE reads using MiXCR and keeps one entry per CDR3 protein. The sample has around 1,100,000 distinct CDR3 sequences, less than 45% seen once. The CDR3 consists of 13 residues. J was trimmed by 7 bases and V by 5 bases; bases with no gene match: 7. The chain links TRBV12-3 or TRBV12-4 to TRBJ2-7; 8 positions agree with TRBD1. The sample taken for sequencing was blood. This clonotype was obtained from a man aged 18 to 30 in good health. The CDR3 loop is CASSLTGGWEQYF. CDR3 in DNA: TGTGCCAGCAGTCTCACAGGGGGTTGGGAGCAGTACTTC.